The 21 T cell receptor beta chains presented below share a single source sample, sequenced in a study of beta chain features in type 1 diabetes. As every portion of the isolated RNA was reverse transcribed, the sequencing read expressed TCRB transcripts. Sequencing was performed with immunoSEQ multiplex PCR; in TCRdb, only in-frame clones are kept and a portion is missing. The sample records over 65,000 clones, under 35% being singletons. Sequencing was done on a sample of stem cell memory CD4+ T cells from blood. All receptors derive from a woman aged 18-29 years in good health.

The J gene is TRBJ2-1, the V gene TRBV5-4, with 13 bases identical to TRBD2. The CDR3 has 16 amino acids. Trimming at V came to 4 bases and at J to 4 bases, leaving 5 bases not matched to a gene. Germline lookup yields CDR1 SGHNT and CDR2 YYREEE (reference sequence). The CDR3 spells CASSPRTSGGYNEQFF. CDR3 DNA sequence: TGTGCCAGCAGCCCTAGGACTAGCGGGGGTTACAATGAGCAGTTCTTC.

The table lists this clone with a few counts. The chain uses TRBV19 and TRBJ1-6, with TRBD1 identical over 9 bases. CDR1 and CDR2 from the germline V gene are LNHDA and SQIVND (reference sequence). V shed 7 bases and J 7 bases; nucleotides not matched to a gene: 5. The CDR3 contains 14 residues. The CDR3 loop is CASTYRGQNSPLHF. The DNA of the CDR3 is TGTGCCAGTACTTACAGGGGGCAAAATTCACCCCTCCACTTT.

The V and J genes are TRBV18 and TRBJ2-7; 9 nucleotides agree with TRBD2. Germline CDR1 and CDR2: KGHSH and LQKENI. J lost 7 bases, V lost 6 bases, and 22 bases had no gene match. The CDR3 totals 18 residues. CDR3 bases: TGTGCCAGCTCCCCGTCCTCGCTTGCCGGTAGCGGGGGAGTGGAGCAGTACTTC. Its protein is CASSPSSLAGSGGVEQYF.

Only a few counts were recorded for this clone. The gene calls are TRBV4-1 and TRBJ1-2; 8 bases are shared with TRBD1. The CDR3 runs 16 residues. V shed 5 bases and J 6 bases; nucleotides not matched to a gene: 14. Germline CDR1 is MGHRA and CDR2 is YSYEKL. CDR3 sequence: CASSGVIRTGLDGYTF. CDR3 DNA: TGCGCCAGCAGCGGGGTTATCCGGACAGGGCTTGATGGCTACACCTTC.

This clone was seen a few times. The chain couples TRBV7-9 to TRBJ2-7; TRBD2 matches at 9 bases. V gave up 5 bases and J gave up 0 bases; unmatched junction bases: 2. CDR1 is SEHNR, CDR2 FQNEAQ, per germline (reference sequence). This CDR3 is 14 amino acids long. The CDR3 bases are TGTGCCAGCAGCCTGACTAGCGGCTCCTACGAGCAGTACTTC. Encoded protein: CASSLTSGSYEQYF.

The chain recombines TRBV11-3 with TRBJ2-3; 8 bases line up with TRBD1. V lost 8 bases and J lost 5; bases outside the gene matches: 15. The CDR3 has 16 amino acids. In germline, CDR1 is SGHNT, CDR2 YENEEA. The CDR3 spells CASRIGGRGLEDTQYF. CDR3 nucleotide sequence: TGTGCCAGCCGCATTGGGGGCAGGGGGCTTGAAGATACGCAGTATTTT.

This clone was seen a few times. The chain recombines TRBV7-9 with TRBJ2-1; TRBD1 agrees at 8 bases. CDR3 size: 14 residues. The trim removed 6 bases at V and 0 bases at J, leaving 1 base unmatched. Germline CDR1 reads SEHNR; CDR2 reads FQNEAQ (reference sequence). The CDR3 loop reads CASRGQGSYNEQFF. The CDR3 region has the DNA TGTGCCAGCAGAGGACAGGGCTCCTACAATGAGCAGTTCTTC.

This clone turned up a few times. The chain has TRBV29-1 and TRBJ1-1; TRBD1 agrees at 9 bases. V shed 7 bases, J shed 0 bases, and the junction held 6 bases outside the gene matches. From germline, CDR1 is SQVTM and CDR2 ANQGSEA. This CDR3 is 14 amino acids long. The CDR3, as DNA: TGCAGCGCCGTGGACAGGGGCATGAACACTGAAGCTTTCTTT. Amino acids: CSAVDRGMNTEAFF.

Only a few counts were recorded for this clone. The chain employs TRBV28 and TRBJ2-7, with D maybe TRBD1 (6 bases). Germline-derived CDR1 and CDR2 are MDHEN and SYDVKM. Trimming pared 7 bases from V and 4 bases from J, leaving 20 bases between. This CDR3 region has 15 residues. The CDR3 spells CASTSPDSRGYEQYF. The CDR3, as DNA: TGTGCCAGCACCTCTCCGGACAGTCGGGGATACGAGCAGTACTTC.

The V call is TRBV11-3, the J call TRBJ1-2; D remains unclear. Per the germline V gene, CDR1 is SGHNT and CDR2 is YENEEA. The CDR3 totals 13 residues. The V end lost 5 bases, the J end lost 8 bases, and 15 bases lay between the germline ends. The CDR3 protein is CASSQPGSRGYTF. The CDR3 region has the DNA TGTGCCAGCAGCCAACCAGGTAGTCGGGGCTACACCTTC.

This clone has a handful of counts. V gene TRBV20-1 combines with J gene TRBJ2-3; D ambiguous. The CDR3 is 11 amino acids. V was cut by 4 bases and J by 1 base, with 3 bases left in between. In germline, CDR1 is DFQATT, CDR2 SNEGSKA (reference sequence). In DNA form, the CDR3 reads TGCAGTGCTACAGGCACAGATACGCAGTATTTT. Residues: CSATGTDTQYF.

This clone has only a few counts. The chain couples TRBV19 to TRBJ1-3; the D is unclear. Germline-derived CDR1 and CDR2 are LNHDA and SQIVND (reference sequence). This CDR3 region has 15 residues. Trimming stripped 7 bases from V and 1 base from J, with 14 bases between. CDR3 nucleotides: TGTGCCAGTAAGGTCAGGCCCGCATCTGGAAACACCATATATTTT. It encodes CASKVRPASGNTIYF.

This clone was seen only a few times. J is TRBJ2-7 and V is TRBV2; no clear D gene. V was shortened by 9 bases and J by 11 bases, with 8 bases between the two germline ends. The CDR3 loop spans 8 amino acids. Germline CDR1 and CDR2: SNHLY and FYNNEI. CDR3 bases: TGTGCCAGTAATACGGAGTACTTC. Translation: CASNTEYF.

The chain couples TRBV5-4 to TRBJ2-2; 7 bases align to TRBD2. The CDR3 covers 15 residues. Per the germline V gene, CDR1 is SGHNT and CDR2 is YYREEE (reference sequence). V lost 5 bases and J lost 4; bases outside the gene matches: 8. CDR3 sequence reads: CASRQRLASTGELFF. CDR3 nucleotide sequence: TGTGCCAGCAGACAACGACTAGCATCCACCGGGGAGCTGTTTTTT.

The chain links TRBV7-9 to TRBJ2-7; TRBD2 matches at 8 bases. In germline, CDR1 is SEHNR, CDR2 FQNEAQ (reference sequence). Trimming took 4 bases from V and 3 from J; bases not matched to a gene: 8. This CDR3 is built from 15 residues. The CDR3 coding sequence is TGTGCCAGCAGCTCTCTAGCGGGCCGGGACTACGAGCAGTACTTC. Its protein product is CASSSLAGRDYEQYF.

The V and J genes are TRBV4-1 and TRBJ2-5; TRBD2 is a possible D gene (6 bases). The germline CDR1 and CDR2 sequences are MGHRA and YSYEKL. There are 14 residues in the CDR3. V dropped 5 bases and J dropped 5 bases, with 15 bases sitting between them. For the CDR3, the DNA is TGCGCCAGCAGCGGGACTGGGGAGACGGAGACCCAGTACTTC. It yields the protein CASSGTGETETQYF.

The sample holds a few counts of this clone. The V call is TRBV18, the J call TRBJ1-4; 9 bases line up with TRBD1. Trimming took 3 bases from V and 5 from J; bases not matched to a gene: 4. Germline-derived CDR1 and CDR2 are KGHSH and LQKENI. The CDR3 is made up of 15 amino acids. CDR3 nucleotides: TGTGCCAGCTCACCGAGCGGGACAGGGAATGAAAAACTGTTTTTT. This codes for CASSPSGTGNEKLFF.

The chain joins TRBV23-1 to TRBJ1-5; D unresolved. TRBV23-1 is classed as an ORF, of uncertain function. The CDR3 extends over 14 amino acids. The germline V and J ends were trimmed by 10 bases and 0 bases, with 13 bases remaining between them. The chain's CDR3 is CAIPGWNSNQPQHF. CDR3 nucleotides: TGCGCCATCCCCGGGTGGAATAGCAATCAGCCCCAGCATTTT.

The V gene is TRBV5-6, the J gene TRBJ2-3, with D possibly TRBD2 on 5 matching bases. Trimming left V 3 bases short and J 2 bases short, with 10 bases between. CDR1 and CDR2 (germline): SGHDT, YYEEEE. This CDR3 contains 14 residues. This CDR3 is CASSSERDTDTQYF. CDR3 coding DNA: TGTGCCAGCAGCTCCGAGAGGGACACAGATACGCAGTATTTT.

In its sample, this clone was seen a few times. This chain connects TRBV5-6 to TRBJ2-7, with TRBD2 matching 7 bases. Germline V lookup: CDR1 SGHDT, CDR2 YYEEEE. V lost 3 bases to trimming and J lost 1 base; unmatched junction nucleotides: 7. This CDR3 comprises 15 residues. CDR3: CASSSPPAGSYEQYF. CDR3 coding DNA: TGTGCCAGCAGCTCCCCCCCAGCGGGGTCCTACGAGCAGTACTTC.

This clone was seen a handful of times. In DNA form, the CDR3 reads TGTGCCAGCAGCCGACAGAGCTCTGGGGCCAACGTCCTGACTTTC. This gives the protein CASSRQSSGANVLTF. The chain has TRBV7-2 and TRBJ2-6, with a possible D match to TRBD1 (5 bases). The V end was cut by 5 bases, the J end by 0 bases, with 8 bases between. This CDR3 has 15 amino acids. CDR1 SGHTA and CDR2 FQGNSA come from the germline V gene.